The TCR beta chain under discussion was sequenced for a study of beta chain features in type 1 diabetes. Purity above 95% was achieved in all sorted populations. Germline V CDR1 and CDR2: GTSNPN, SVGIG (reference sequence). The CDR3 is 11 amino acids. Study-level findings and limits: TCRB CDR3 length was moderately but significantly reduced in all four CD4+ subsets of Type 1 diabetes patients.

Expressed TCRB transcripts were sequenced after all isolated RNA was converted to cDNA. The method was immunoSEQ multiplex PCR; TCRdb's version includes in-frame clones alone and lacks a portion of them. The table records 200,000 to 300,000 clones, about 15% of them present only once. As for this clone: Its cognate antigen is unknown.

The sequence was collected from a man under 40 with type 1 diabetes. The chain has TRBV30 and TRBJ2-5; no definite D call. The end of the DNA is better explained by TRBJ2-7, so the J call may be wrong. Source material: naive CD4+ T cells from blood. CDR3 bases: TGTGCCTGGAGTACCGCCTACGAGCAGTACTTC. The encoded protein is CAWSTAYEQYF.